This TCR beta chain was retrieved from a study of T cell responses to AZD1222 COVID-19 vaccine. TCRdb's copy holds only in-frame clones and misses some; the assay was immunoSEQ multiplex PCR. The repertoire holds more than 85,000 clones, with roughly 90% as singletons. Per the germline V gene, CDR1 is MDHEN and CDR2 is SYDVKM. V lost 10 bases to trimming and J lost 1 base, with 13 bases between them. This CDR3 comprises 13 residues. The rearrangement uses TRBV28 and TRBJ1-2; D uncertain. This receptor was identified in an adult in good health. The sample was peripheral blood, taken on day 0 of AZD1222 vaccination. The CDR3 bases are TGTGCCAACGCCCCGGGAGTTAACTATGGCTACACCTTC. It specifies CANAPGVNYGYTF.